Listed here is a single TCR beta chain. What it recognizes is unknown. This specimen belongs to a study of vaccination and CD4 T cells after COVID-19. For the study at large: Overlapping peptides of the spike proteins of SARS-CoV-2, HCoV-NL63, HCoV-OC43 and HCoV-229E were used for cell stimulation.

Oncomine TCR Beta short-read sequencing was applied to DNA from cultured CD4+ T cells. Each CDR3 protein gets one entry after TCRdb re-called the PCR reads with MiXCR. The sample records 13,000 to 15,000 distinct CDR3 sequences, 50% to 75% being singletons. Sample treatment: roughly 10-day PBMC culture with coronavirus spike peptide pools or control peptides (ViraFEST assay). Sample: CD4+ T cells from blood, cultured in vitro. The sequence was obtained from a human donor who had recovered from COVID-19.

The CDR3 is CSVGGRQETQYF. The CDR3 nucleotides read TGCAGTGTCGGGGGAAGACAAGAGACCCAGTACTTC. This sequence joins TRBV20-1 and TRBJ2-5; a possible D gene is TRBD2 (6 bases). The CDR3 consists of 12 residues. Per germline, CDR1 DFQATT and CDR2 SNEGSKA (reference sequence). The V end was cut by 7 bases, the J end by 2 bases, with 11 bases between.